One sample yielded the 3 T cell receptor beta chains listed below, sequenced in a study of control samples from healthy donors and cancer patients. Sequencing used immunoSEQ multiplex PCR; TCRdb keeps in-frame clones, though not all of them. This sample yields some 78,000 clones, of which roughly nine tenths are seen a single time; 7.5% to 9% belongs to the top ten. Sample: blood. Receptor source: a woman aged 55-70 years in good health.

The CDR3 sequence: CAISDNKVDYGYTF. CDR3 DNA sequence: TGTGCCATCAGTGATAATAAGGTAGACTATGGCTACACCTTC. The chain links TRBV10-3 to TRBJ1-2; no clear D gene. Trimming shortened V by 3 bases and J by 3 bases, and 11 bases separated the two germline ends. This CDR3 region has 14 residues. Germline V gene data show CDR1 as ENHRY and CDR2 as SYGVKD.

This rearrangement joins TRBV18 to TRBJ2-2; 10 positions match TRBD2. CDR3 length: 14 amino acids. With 9 bases clipped from V and 2 bases from J, the junction kept 3 bases outside the gene matches. Germline V gives CDR1 KGHSH, CDR2 LQKENI. In nucleotides, the CDR3 is TGTGCCAGTCCTAGCGGGGGAAACACCGGGGAGCTGTTTTTT. It codes for CASPSGGNTGELFF.

The CDR3 protein is CASSLFGVKNTEAFF. As DNA, the CDR3 is TGTGCCAGCAGCTTATTCGGGGTTAAGAACACTGAAGCTTTCTTT. V usage is TRBV7-2 and J usage is TRBJ1-1; D is ambiguous. Germline V gene lookup returns CDR1 SGHTA and CDR2 FQGNSA. The CDR3 has 15 residues. The V and J ends lost 2 bases and 1 base respectively, with 11 bases between them.